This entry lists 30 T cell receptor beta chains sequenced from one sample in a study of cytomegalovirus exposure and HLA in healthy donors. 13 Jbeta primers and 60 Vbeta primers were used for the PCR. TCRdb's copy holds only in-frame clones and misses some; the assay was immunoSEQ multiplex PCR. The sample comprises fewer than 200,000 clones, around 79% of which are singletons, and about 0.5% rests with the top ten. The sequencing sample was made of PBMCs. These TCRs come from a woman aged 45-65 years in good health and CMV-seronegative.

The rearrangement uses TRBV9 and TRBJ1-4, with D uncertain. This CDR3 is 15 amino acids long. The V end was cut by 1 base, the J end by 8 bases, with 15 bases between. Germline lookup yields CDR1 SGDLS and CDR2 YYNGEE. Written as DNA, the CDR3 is TGTGCCAGCAGCGTAAATTCTCGGAGGAGCGAAAAACTGTTTTTT. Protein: CASSVNSRRSEKLFF.

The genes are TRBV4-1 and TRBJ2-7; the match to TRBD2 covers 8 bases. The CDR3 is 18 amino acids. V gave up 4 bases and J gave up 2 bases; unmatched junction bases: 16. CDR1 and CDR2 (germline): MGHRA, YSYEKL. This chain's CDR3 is CASSRFGLAGIPTYEQYF. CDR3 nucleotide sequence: TGCGCCAGCAGCCGGTTCGGGTTAGCGGGGATCCCCACCTACGAGCAGTACTTC.

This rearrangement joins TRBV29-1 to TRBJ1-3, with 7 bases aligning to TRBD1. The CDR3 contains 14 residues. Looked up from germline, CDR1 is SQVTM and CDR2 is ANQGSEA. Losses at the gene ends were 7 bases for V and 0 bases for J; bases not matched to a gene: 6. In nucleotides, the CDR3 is TGCAGCGGATGGACAGGTCTCTCTGGAAACACCATATATTTT. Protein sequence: CSGWTGLSGNTIYF.

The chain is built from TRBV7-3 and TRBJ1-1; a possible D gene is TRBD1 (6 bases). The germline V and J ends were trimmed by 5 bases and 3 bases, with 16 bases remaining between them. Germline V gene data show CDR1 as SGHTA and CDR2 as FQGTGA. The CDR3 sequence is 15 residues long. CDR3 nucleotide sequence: TGTGCCAGCAGCCTCTACAGGGCCGAGGACACTGAAGCTTTCTTT. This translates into CASSLYRAEDTEAFF. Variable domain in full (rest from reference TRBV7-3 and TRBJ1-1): GAGVSQTPSNKVTEKGKYVELRCDPISGHTALYWYRQSLGQGPEFLIYFQGTGAADDSGLPNDRFFAVRPEGSVSTLKIQRTERGDSAVYLCASSLYRAEDTEAFFGQGTRLTVV.

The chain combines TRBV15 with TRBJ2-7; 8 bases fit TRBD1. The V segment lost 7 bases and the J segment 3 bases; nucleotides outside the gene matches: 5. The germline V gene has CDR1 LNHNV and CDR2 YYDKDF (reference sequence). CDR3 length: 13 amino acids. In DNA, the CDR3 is TGTGCCACCAAAAGGACAGGGATCTACGAGCAGTACTTC. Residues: CATKRTGIYEQYF.

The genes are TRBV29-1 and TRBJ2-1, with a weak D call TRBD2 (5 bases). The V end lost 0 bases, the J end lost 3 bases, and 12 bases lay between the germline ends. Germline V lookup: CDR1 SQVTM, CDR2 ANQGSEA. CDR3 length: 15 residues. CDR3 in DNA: TGCAGCGTTGAAGATCCGGCGGAGGACTACAATGAGCAGTTCTTC. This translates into CSVEDPAEDYNEQFF.

CDR3 sequence (DNA): TGTGCCAGCAGCCGGGGGACAGGTGTATACAATGAGCAGTTCTTC. It yields the protein CASSRGTGVYNEQFF. V and J are TRBV28 and TRBJ2-1; 8 bases align to TRBD1. V was pared by 6 bases and J by 4 bases, with 8 bases of the junction left unmatched. This CDR3 is 15 amino acids long. CDR1 MDHEN and CDR2 SYDVKM come from the germline V gene.

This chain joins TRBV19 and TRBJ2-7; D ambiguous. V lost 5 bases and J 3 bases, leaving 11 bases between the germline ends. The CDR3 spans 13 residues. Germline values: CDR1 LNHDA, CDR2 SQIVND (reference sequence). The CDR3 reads CASSVGRFYEQYF. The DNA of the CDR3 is TGTGCCAGTAGTGTGGGCAGGTTCTACGAGCAGTACTTC.

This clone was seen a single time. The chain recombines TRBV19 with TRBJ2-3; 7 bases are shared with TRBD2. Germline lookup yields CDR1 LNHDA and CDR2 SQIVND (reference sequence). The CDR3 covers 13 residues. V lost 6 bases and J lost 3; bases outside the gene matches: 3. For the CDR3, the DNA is TGTGCCAGTAGACCACTAGCGACAGATACGCAGTATTTT. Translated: CASRPLATDTQYF.

CDR3 nucleotides: TGCGCCAGCAGCCTCGGACTAGCGGGGGGCCTATCGGCCGGCGAGCAGTACTTC. It specifies CASSLGLAGGLSAGEQYF. The chain links TRBV5-1 to TRBJ2-7; 14 bases are a match to TRBD2. CDR1 SGHRS and CDR2 YFSETQ come from the germline V gene. Trimming removed 4 bases from V and 6 bases from J; junction bases left unmatched: 15. The CDR3 runs to 18 residues.

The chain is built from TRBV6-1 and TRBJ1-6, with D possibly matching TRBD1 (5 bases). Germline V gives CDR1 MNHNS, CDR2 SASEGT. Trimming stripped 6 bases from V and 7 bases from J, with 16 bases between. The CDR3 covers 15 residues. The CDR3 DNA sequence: TGTGCCAGCAGGGGGGTGGGGGGGTACAATTCACCCCTCCACTTT. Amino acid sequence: CASRGVGGYNSPLHF.

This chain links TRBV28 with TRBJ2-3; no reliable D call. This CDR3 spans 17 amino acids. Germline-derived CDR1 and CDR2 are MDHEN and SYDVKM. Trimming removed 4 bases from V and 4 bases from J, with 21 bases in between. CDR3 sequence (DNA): TGTGCCAGCAGTTCCCCCCGGGTTAGCAGCCTACCAGATACGCAGTATTTT. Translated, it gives CASSSPRVSSLPDTQYF.

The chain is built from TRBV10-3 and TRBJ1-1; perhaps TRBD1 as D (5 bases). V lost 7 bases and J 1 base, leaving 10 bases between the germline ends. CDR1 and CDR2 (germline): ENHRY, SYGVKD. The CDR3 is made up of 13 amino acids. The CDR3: CAIMDIKNTEAFF. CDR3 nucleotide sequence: TGTGCCATCATGGACATTAAGAACACTGAAGCTTTCTTT.

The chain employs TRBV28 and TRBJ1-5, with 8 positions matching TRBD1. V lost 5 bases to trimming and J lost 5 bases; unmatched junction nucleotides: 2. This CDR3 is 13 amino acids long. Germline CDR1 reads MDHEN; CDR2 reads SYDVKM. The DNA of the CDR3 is TGTGCCAGCAGTAACAGGGGGTATCAGCCCCAGCATTTT. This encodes CASSNRGYQPQHF. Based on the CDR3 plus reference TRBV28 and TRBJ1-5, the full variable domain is DVKVTQSSRYLVKRTGEKVFLECVQDMDHENMFWYRQDPGLGLRLIYFSYDVKMKEKGDIPEGYSVSREKKERFSLILESASTNQTSMYLCASSNRGYQPQHFGDGTRLSIL.

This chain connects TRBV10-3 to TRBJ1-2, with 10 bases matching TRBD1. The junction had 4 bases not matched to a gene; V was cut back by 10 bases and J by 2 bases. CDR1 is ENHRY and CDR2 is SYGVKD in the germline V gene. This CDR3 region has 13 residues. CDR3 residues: CATGQGGNYGYTF. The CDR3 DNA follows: TGTGCCACTGGACAGGGGGGAAACTATGGCTACACCTTC.

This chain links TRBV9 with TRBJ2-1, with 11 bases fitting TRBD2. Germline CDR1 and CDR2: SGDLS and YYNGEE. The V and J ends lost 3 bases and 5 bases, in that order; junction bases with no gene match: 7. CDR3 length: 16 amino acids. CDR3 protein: CASSGSGRAGHNEQFF. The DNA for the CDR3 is TGTGCCAGCAGCGGTAGCGGGAGGGCCGGCCACAATGAGCAGTTCTTC.

CDR3 coding DNA: TGTGCCAGCAGCTGTCGGACAGGGTTGAGCGAGCAGTACTTC. Translated: CASSCRTGLSEQYF. V usage is TRBV6-9 and J usage is TRBJ2-7, with 8 nucleotides matching TRBD1. The CDR3 spans 14 residues. Losses at the gene ends were 6 bases for V and 6 bases for J; bases not matched to a gene: 10. The germline gives CDR1 MNHGY, CDR2 SVAAGI.

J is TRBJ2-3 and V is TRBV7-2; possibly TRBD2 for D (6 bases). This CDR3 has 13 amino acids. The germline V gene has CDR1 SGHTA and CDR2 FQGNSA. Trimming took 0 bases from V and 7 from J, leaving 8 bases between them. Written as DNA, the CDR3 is TGTGCCAGCAGCTTAGCGGGGGGAAATACGCAGTATTTT. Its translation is CASSLAGGNTQYF. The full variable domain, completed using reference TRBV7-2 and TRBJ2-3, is GAGVSQSPSNKVTEKGKDVELRCDPISGHTALYWYRQSLGQGLEFLIYFQGNSAPDKSGLPSDRFSAERTGGSVSTLTIQRTQQEDSAVYLCASSLAGGNTQYFGPGTRLTVL.

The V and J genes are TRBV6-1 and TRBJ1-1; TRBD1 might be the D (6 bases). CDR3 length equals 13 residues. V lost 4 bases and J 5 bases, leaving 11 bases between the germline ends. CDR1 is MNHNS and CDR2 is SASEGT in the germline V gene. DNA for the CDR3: TGTGCCAGCAGTGGAGGGGGAGGGACTGAAGCTTTCTTT. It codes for CASSGGGGTEAFF.

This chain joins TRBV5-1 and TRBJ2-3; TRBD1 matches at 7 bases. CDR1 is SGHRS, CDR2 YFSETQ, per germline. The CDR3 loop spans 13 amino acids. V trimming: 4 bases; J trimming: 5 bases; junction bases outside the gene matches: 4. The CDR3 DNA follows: TGCGCCAGCAGCCGGGACAGCTTAGATACGCAGTATTTT. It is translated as CASSRDSLDTQYF.

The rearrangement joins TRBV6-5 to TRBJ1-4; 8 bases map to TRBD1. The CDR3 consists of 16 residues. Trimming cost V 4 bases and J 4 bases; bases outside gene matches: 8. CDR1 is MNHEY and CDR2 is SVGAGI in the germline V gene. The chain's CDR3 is CASSSLPGQVNEKLFF. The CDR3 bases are TGTGCCAGCAGTTCTTTGCCGGGACAGGTTAATGAAAAACTGTTTTTT.

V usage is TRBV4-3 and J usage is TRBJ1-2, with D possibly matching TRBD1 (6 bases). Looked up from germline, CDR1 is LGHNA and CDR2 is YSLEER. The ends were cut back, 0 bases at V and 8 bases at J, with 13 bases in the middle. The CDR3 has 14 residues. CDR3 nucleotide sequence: TGCGCCAGCAGCCAAGACAGGGGAAATGGGGGCTACACCTTC. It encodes CASSQDRGNGGYTF.

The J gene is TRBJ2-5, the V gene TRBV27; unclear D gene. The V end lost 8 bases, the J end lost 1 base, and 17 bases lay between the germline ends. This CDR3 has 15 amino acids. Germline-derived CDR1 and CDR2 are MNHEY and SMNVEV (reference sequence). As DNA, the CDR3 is TGTGCCAGCCAGAGTGGCCAGAGCGTCCAAGAGACCCAGTACTTC. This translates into CASQSGQSVQETQYF.

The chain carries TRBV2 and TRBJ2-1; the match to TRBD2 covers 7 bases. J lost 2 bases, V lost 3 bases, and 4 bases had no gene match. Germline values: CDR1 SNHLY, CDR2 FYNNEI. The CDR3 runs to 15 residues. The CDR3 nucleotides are TGTGCCAGCAGTGACGCGGGAGTTACCTACAATGAGCAGTTCTTC. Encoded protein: CASSDAGVTYNEQFF.

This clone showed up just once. The CDR3 DNA sequence: TGCGCCAGCACTTTGGGTCCTAGCGGGGACAATGAGCAGTTCTTC. Translated, it gives CASTLGPSGDNEQFF. V usage is TRBV5-1 and J usage is TRBJ2-1; 9 bases line up with TRBD2. This CDR3 comprises 15 residues. V gave up 6 bases and J gave up 5 bases; unmatched junction bases: 9. Germline loops: CDR1 SGHRS, CDR2 YFSETQ.

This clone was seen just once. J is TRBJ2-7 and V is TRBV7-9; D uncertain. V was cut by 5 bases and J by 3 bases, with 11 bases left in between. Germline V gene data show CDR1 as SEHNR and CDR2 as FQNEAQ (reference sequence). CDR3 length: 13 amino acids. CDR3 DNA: TGTGCCAGCAGCCGCCTCGAGGACTACGAGCAGTACTTC. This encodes CASSRLEDYEQYF.

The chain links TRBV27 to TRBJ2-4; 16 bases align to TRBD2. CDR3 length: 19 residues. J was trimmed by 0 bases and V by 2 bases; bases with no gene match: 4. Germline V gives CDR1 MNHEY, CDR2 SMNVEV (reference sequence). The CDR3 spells CASSLEGLAGGGAKNIQYF. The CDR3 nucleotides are TGTGCCAGCAGTTTAGAGGGACTAGCGGGAGGGGGAGCCAAAAACATTCAGTACTTC.

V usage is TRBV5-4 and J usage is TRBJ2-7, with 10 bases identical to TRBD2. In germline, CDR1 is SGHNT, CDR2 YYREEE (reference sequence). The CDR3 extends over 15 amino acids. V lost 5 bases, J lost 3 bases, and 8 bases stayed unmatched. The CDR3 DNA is TGTGCCAGCAGTGCCGGGACTAGCGTCATCTACGAGCAGTACTTC. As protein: CASSAGTSVIYEQYF.

For the CDR3, the DNA is TGTGCCAGTGGGGAGTATTCTGAAGCTTTCTTT. This sequence encodes CASGEYSEAFF. The chain couples TRBV19 to TRBJ1-1; no definite D call. Trimming took off 8 bases at V and 6 bases at J, with 10 bases between the two ends. The CDR3 totals 11 residues. The V gene's germline CDR1 is LNHDA and CDR2 SQIVND (reference sequence). Together with reference TRBV19 and TRBJ1-1, the CDR3 gives the full variable domain: DGGITQSPKYLFRKEGQNVTLSCEQNLNHDAMYWYRQDPGQGLRLIYYSQIVNDFQKGDIAEGYSVSREKKESFPLTVTSAQKNPTAFYLCASGEYSEAFFGQGTRLTVV.

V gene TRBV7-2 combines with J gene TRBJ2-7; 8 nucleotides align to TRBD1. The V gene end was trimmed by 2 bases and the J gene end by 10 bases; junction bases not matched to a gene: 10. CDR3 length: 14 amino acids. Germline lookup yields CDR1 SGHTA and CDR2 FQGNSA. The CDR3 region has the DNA TGTGCCAGCAGCTTAAATCGGCAGGGGGCGCATCAGTACTTC. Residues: CASSLNRQGAHQYF.